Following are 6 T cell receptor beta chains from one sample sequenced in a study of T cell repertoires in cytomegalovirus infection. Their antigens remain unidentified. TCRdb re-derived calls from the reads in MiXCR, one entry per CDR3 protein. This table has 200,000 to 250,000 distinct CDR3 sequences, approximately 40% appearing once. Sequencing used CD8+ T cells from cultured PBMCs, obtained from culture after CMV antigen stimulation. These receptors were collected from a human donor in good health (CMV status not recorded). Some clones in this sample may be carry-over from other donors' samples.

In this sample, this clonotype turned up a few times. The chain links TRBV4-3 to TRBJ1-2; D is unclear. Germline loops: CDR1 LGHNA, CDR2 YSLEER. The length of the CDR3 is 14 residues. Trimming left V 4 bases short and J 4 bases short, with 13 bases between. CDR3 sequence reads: CASSRLTTVYGYTF. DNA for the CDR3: TGCGCCAGCAGCCGTCTGACCACCGTCTATGGCTACACCTTC.

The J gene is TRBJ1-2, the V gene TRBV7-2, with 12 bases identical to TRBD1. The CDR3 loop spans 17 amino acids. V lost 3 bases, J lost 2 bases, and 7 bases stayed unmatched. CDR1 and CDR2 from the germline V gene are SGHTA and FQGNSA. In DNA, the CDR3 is TGTGCCAGCAGCTTCGGGGACAGGGGGCTTCTGAACTATGGCTACACCTTC. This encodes CASSFGDRGLLNYGYTF. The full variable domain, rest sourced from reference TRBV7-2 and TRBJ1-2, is GAGVSQSPSNKVTEKGKDVELRCDPISGHTALYWYRQSLGQGLEFLIYFQGNSAPDKSGLPSDRFSAERTGGSVSTLTIQRTQQEDSAVYLCASSFGDRGLLNYGYTFGSGTRLTVV.

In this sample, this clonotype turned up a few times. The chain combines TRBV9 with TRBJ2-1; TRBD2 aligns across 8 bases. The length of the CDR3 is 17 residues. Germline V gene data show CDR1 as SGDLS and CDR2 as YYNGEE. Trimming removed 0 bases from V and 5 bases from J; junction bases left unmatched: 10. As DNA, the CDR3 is TGTGCCAGCAGCGTAGCTCTCGGGGGGGAGGACCACAATGAGCAGTTCTTC. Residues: CASSVALGGEDHNEQFF.

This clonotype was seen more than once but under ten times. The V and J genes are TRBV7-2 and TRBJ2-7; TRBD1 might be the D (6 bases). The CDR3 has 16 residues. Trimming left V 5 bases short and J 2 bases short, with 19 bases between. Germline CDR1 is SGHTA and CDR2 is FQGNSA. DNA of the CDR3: TGTGCCAGCAGCCTGGGGGCAGGGGTGGAACCCTACGAGCAGTACTTC. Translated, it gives CASSLGAGVEPYEQYF.

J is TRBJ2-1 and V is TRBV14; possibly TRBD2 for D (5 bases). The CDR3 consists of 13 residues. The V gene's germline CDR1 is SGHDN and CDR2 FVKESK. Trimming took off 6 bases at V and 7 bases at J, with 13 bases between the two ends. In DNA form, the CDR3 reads TGTGCCAGCAGACCTTTCCCGGGGAATGAGCAGTTCTTC. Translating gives CASRPFPGNEQFF.

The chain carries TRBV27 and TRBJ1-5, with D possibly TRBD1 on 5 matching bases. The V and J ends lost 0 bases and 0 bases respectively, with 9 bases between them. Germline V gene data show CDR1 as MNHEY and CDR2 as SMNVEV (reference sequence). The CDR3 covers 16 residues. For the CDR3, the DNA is TGTGCCAGCAGTTTATCCCAGGGAGATAGCAATCAGCCCCAGCATTTT. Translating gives CASSLSQGDSNQPQHF.